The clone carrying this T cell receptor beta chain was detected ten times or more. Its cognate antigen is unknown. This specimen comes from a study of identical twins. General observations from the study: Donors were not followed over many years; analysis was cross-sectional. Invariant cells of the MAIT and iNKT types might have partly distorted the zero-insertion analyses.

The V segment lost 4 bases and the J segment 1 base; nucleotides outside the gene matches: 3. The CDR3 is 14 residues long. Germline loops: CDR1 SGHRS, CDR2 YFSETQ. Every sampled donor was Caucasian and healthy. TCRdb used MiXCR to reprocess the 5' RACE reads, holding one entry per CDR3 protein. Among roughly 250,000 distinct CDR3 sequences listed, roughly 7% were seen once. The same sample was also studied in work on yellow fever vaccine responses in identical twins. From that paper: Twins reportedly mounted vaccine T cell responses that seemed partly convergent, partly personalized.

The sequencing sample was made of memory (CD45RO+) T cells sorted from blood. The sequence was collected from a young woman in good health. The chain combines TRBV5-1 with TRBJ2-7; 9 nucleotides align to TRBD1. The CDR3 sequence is CASSPGTGSYEQYF. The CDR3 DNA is TGCGCCAGCAGCCCCGGGACAGGGTCCTACGAGCAGTACTTC.